Each of the 26 T cell receptor beta chains below was sequenced from the same sample in a study of shared clonotypes between healthy human individuals. The naive CD8 population came from CD45RO-negative cells selected for CCR7, without terminally differentiated effector memory CD45RA+ cells. Measured with immunoSEQ multiplex PCR; TCRdb has only the in-frame clones, and not every one. This sample carries some 2.1 million clones, about 95% of them seen once, and the ten largest clones take about 1.1%. The sample comprised naive CD8+ T cells sorted from blood. The receptors were gathered from a man younger than 35 in good health.

The gene calls are TRBV11-3 and TRBJ2-5; D unresolved. This CDR3 region has 13 residues. The V and J ends lost 4 bases and 0 bases respectively, with 6 bases between them. CDR1 is SGHNT and CDR2 is YENEEA in the germline V gene. The CDR3 DNA sequence: TGTGCCAGCAGCTCTCGTAACCAAGAGACCCAGTACTTC. As protein: CASSSRNQETQYF.

The chain couples TRBV28 to TRBJ1-5, with TRBD1 identical over 7 bases. J lost 4 bases, V lost 5 bases, and 14 bases had no gene match. CDR1 is MDHEN, CDR2 SYDVKM, per germline. The length of the CDR3 is 17 residues. In DNA form, the CDR3 reads TGTGCCAGCAGTCCAGCGACAGGGTCGCTGGTAAATCAGCCCCAGCATTTT. Translating it yields CASSPATGSLVNQPQHF.

CDR3 in DNA: TGCGCCAGCAGTCTCGGGTCCAATCAGCCCCAGCATTTT. The encoded protein is CASSLGSNQPQHF. The J gene is TRBJ1-5, the V gene TRBV10-2; D is unclear. The CDR3 consists of 13 residues. V was shortened by 5 bases and J by 3 bases, with 8 bases between the two germline ends. CDR1 and CDR2 from the germline V gene are WSHSY and SAAADI.

The chain links TRBV5-5 to TRBJ1-4; D may be TRBD1 (5 bases). The CDR3 consists of 14 residues. Trimming stripped 4 bases from V and 4 bases from J, with 11 bases between. Germline V gene lookup returns CDR1 SGHKS and CDR2 YYEKEE (reference sequence). CDR3 sequence (DNA): TGTGCCAGCAGCACAGACAGAGTTAATGAAAAACTGTTTTTT. It codes for CASSTDRVNEKLFF.

The CDR3 loop is CASRAPTGDPYEQYF. The CDR3 DNA reads as TGTGCCAGCAGGGCCCCGACAGGGGATCCTTACGAGCAGTACTTC. V is TRBV27 and J is TRBJ2-7; 8 bases map to TRBD1. J was trimmed by 4 bases and V by 6 bases; bases with no gene match: 11. CDR3 size: 15 residues. Germline lookup yields CDR1 MNHEY and CDR2 SMNVEV (reference sequence).

The genes are TRBV7-9 and TRBJ1-4; 10 bases map to TRBD1. Germline assignment: CDR1 SEHNR and CDR2 FQNEAQ (reference sequence). With V trimmed by 5 bases and J by 8 bases, 8 bases remained unmatched. This CDR3 has 15 residues. CDR3: CASSRPGTGVEKLFF. In nucleotides, the CDR3 is TGTGCCAGCAGCCGGCCCGGGACAGGGGTGGAAAAACTGTTTTTT. The full variable domain, completed using reference TRBV7-9 and TRBJ1-4, is DTGVSQNPRHKITKRGQNVTFRCDPISEHNRLYWYRQTLGQGPEFLTYFQNEAQLEKSRLLSDRFSAERPKGSFSTLEIQRTEQGDSAMYLCASSRPGTGVEKLFFGSGTQLSVL.

This clone was observed once. V and J are TRBV7-9 and TRBJ2-7, with D possibly being TRBD2 (5 bases). Germline-derived CDR1 and CDR2 are SEHNR and FQNEAQ (reference sequence). The CDR3 covers 13 residues. V gave up 5 bases and J gave up 5 bases, with 13 bases separating them. CDR3 in DNA: TGTGCCAGCAGCCCCACTAGTTTGGACGAGCAGTACTTC. Amino acids: CASSPTSLDEQYF.

The chain combines TRBV7-9 with TRBJ1-2, with D unresolved. V lost 5 bases to trimming and J lost 0 bases, with 16 bases between them. Germline CDR1 SEHNR, CDR2 FQNEAQ (reference sequence). The CDR3 is 16 residues long. CDR3 region: CASSTLSREANYGYTF. In DNA, the CDR3 is TGTGCCAGCAGCACGTTGTCGCGGGAGGCTAACTATGGCTACACCTTC. The full variable domain, with the rest looked up from reference TRBV7-9 and TRBJ1-2, is DTGVSQNPRHKITKRGQNVTFRCDPISEHNRLYWYRQTLGQGPEFLTYFQNEAQLEKSRLLSDRFSAERPKGSFSTLEIQRTEQGDSAMYLCASSTLSREANYGYTFGSGTRLTVV.

The chain has TRBV30 and TRBJ1-1; D is possibly TRBD1 (6 bases). This CDR3 has 15 amino acids. CDR1 and CDR2 (germline): GTSNPN, SVGIG (reference sequence). The V and J ends lost 0 bases and 8 bases respectively, with 19 bases between them. CDR3 sequence reads: CAWSVPQQGPGEAFF. The CDR3 bases are TGTGCCTGGAGTGTACCTCAACAGGGCCCCGGGGAAGCTTTCTTT. The variable domain in full, with the rest retrieved from reference TRBV30 and TRBJ1-1, is SQTIHQWPATLVQPVGSPLSLECTVEGTSNPNLYWYRQAAGRGLQLLFYSVGIGQISSEVPQNLSASRPQDRQFILSSKKLLLSDSGFYLCAWSVPQQGPGEAFFGQGTRLTVV.

The chain combines TRBV7-9 with TRBJ2-2, with 7 bases lining up with TRBD1. Germline-derived CDR1 and CDR2 are SEHNR and FQNEAQ (reference sequence). The CDR3 runs 15 residues. With V trimmed by 5 bases and J by 2 bases, 5 bases remained unmatched. CDR3 protein: CASSPDRLNTGELFF. DNA of the CDR3: TGTGCCAGCAGCCCGGACAGGCTTAACACCGGGGAGCTGTTTTTT.

CDR3 coding DNA: TGTGCCAGCAGTTACGAGGACCAATACAATGAGCAGTTCTTC. Amino acid sequence: CASSYEDQYNEQFF. This chain uses TRBV6-5 with TRBJ2-1; D uncertain. V was pared by 2 bases and J by 4 bases, with 9 bases between. Germline CDR1 MNHEY, CDR2 SVGAGI. This CDR3 region has 14 residues.

V gene TRBV27 combines with J gene TRBJ1-5; the D is unclear. From germline, CDR1 is MNHEY and CDR2 SMNVEV (reference sequence). Trimming pared 1 base from V and 3 bases from J, leaving 10 bases between. The CDR3 is made up of 15 amino acids. The CDR3 DNA is TGTGCCAGCAGTTTATATGCCAGAAACAATCAGCCCCAGCATTTT. This sequence encodes CASSLYARNNQPQHF.

The chain couples TRBV4-3 to TRBJ2-1; the D call may be TRBD1 or TRBD2 (6 bases each). CDR1 is LGHNA, CDR2 YSLEER, per germline. Between the trimmed V and J ends, which lost 3 bases and 0 bases, there was a span of 15 bases. The CDR3 has 17 residues. CDR3 nucleotides: TGCGCCAGCAGCCAGCAGGGGACTGCGAGCTCCTACAATGAGCAGTTCTTC. It specifies CASSQQGTASSYNEQFF.

The genes are TRBV6-5 and TRBJ2-7; 11 bases map to TRBD1. The CDR3 covers 13 residues. Per germline, CDR1 MNHEY and CDR2 SVGAGI. Trimming removed 8 bases from V and 7 bases from J; junction bases left unmatched: 7. The CDR3 sequence is CASGGQGEREQYF. CDR3 nucleotides: TGTGCCAGCGGGGGACAGGGGGAGAGGGAGCAGTACTTC.

This clone occurred once. V gene TRBV30 combines with J gene TRBJ2-1, with 10 bases matching TRBD2. J gave up 1 base and V 2 bases, and 5 bases lay outside the gene matches. CDR1 and CDR2 from the germline V gene are GTSNPN and SVGIG (reference sequence). CDR3 length: 16 amino acids. The CDR3 DNA reads TGTGCCTGGAGTCTTAGCGGGGGGATATCCTACAATGAGCAGTTCTTC. It is translated as CAWSLSGGISYNEQFF.

V usage is TRBV2 and J usage is TRBJ2-5, with D perhaps TRBD2 (5 bases). CDR1 and CDR2 (germline): SNHLY, FYNNEI. Trimming shortened V by 6 bases and J by 3 bases, and 14 bases separated the two germline ends. The CDR3 covers 14 residues. CDR3 sequence (DNA): TGTGCCAGCAGGGCCCCGGAGGCGGAAGAGACCCAGTACTTC. It translates to CASRAPEAEETQYF.

This chain links TRBV6-5 with TRBJ1-1, with D tentatively TRBD1 (5 bases). V was shortened by 11 bases and J by 0 bases, with 7 bases between the two germline ends. There are 11 residues in the CDR3. In germline, CDR1 is MNHEY, CDR2 SVGAGI. The CDR3 is CAAGMNTEAFF. The CDR3 nucleotides read TGTGCCGCAGGGATGAACACTGAAGCTTTCTTT.

The V call is TRBV10-2, the J call TRBJ2-7; D uncertain. Trimming stripped 7 bases from V and 4 bases from J, with 8 bases between. Germline loops: CDR1 WSHSY, CDR2 SAAADI. This CDR3 region has 11 residues. The DNA of the CDR3 is TGCGCCAGCATGTTGGGGTACGAGCAGTACTTC. It specifies CASMLGYEQYF.

This chain joins TRBV30 and TRBJ1-1; tentatively, D is TRBD1 (6 bases). Trimming cost V 1 base and J 6 bases, with 18 bases left between them. Germline V gene data show CDR1 as GTSNPN and CDR2 as SVGIG (reference sequence). The CDR3 is 15 amino acids. CDR3 coding DNA: TGTGCCTGGAGTGAGATGGTGGGAGGGGGTTCTGAAGCTTTCTTT. It is translated as CAWSEMVGGGSEAFF.

This chain uses TRBV5-4 with TRBJ2-1; TRBD1 is a possible D gene (5 bases). Germline V CDR1 and CDR2: SGHNT, YYREEE (reference sequence). The germline V and J ends were trimmed by 5 bases and 9 bases, with 18 bases remaining between them. The CDR3 spans 14 residues. The CDR3 loop reads CASRYDHGASEQFF. The CDR3 DNA reads as TGTGCCAGCAGATATGACCATGGGGCTAGTGAGCAGTTCTTC. The complete variable domain, with remaining parts taken from reference TRBV5-4 and TRBJ2-1, reads ETGVTQSPTHLIKTRGQQVTLRCSSQSGHNTVSWYQQALGQGPQFIFQYYREEENGRGNFPPRFSGLQFPNYSSELNVNALELDDSALYLCASRYDHGASEQFFGPGTRLTVL.

The chain is built from TRBV15 and TRBJ1-1; 11 bases align to TRBD1. The CDR3 is 15 residues long. Losses at the gene ends were 2 bases for V and 4 bases for J; bases not matched to a gene: 3. Germline CDR1 LNHNV, CDR2 YYDKDF (reference sequence). In DNA form, the CDR3 reads TGTGCCACCAGCAGACTGGGACAGGGGGGCACTGAAGCTTTCTTT. Translation gives CATSRLGQGGTEAFF.

This sequence joins TRBV7-9 and TRBJ1-2; TRBD1 matches at 7 bases. The V gene's germline CDR1 is SEHNR and CDR2 FQNEAQ (reference sequence). J was trimmed by 6 bases and V by 1 base; bases with no gene match: 8. This CDR3 contains 15 residues. The CDR3 nucleotides read TGTGCCAGCAGCTTAGAAGGGGGCCCGATCGATGGCTACACCTTC. Its protein product is CASSLEGGPIDGYTF. Looking up the rest from reference TRBV7-9 and TRBJ1-2 gives the full variable domain: DTGVSQNPRHKITKRGQNVTFRCDPISEHNRLYWYRQTLGQGPEFLTYFQNEAQLEKSRLLSDRFSAERPKGSFSTLEIQRTEQGDSAMYLCASSLEGGPIDGYTFGSGTRLTVV.

The rearrangement links TRBV9 to TRBJ1-2; possibly TRBD1 for D (5 bases). Trimming took off 1 base at V and 6 bases at J, with 13 bases between the two ends. CDR3 length equals 14 residues. Per germline, CDR1 SGDLS and CDR2 YYNGEE. CDR3 amino acids: CASSVYPGQDGYTF. CDR3 bases: TGTGCCAGCAGCGTATATCCTGGACAAGATGGCTACACCTTC.

Notes on this clone: Other DNA sequences within the sample encode an identical CDR3. This chain links TRBV11-2 with TRBJ2-7; D gene ambiguous. V was pared by 1 base and J by 0 bases, with 7 bases between. This CDR3 spans 14 amino acids. CDR1 is SGHAT, CDR2 FQNNGV, per germline. The DNA for the CDR3 is TGTGCCAGCAGCTTAGCCGGCCTCTCCTACGAGCAGTACTTC. Translation: CASSLAGLSYEQYF.

V usage is TRBV7-9 and J usage is TRBJ1-1; possibly TRBD1 for D (5 bases). Germline CDR1 is SEHNR and CDR2 is FQNEAQ (reference sequence). This CDR3 region has 12 residues. V lost 7 bases and J lost 4, with 10 bases in between. DNA of the CDR3: TGTGCCAGCACTCAGGGTCCCACTGAAGCTTTCTTT. Its translation is CASTQGPTEAFF.

The chain has TRBV21-1 and TRBJ2-2; no DNA check was done on the table's D call, TRBD2. TRBV21-1 is given as a pseudogene. The CDR3 consists of 16 residues. CDR3 in amino acids: CASSKIDSSNTGELFF. CDR3 coding DNA: TGTGCCAGCAGCAAAATCGATAGCAGTAACACCGGGGAGCTGTTTTTT.